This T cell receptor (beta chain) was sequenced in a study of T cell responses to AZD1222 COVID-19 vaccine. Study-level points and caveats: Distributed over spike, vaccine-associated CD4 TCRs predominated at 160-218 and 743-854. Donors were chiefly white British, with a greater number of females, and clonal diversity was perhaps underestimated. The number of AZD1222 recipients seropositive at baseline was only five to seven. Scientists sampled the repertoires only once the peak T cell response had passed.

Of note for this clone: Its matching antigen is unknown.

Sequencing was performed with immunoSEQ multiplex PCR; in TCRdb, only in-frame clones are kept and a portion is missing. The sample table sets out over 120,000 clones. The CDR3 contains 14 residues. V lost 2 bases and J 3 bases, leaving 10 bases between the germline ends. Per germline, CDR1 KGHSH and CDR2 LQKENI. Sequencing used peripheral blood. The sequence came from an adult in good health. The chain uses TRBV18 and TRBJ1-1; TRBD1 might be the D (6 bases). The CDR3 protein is CASSPAGVYTEAFF. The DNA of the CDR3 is TGTGCCAGCTCACCAGCAGGGGTCTACACTGAAGCTTTCTTT.